This note documents a single T cell receptor beta chain sequence. Profiling relied on immunoSEQ multiplex PCR, and the TCRdb table lists in-frame clones only, not all of them. The sample yields 230,000 or so clones, 80% to 90% seen once. Allocation to cohorts depended on clinical history reported by the participants. With 5 bases removed from V and 7 bases from J, the gap between germline ends came to 9 bases. The germline V gene encodes CDR1 SEHNR and CDR2 FQNEAQ (reference sequence). This CDR3 is 13 amino acids long. This sample was taken from a study of blood T cell repertoires in COVID-19. In the study overall: COVID-19 samples, acute and convalescent, were from the United States, Italy and Spain.

This chain links TRBV7-9 with TRBJ1-6; D unresolved. This clonotype originated in a woman between 45 and 65 years old who had been exposed to COVID-19. Sequencing used PBMCs or T cells enriched from blood (not recorded which). In nucleotides, the CDR3 is TGTGCCAGCAGCCCCCGGGGAAATTCACCCCTCCACTTT. As protein: CASSPRGNSPLHF.